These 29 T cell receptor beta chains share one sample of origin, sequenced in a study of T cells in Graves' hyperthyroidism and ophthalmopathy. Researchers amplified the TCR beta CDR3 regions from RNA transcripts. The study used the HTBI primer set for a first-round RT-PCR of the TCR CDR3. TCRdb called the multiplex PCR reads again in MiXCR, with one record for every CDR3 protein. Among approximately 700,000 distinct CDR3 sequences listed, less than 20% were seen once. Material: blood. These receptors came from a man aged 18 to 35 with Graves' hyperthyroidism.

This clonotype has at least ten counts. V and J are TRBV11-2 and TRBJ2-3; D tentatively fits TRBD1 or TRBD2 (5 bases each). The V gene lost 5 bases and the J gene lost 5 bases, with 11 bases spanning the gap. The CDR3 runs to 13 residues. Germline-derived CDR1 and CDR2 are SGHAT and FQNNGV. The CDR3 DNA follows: TGTGCCAGCAGCGTCGGGGCCCAAGATACGCAGTATTTT. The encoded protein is CASSVGAQDTQYF.

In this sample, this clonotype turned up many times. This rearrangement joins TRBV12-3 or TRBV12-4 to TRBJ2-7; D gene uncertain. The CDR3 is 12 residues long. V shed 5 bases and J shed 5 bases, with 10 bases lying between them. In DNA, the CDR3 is TGTGCCAGCAGTCCCGGTGGGCACGAGCAGTACTTC. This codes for CASSPGGHEQYF.

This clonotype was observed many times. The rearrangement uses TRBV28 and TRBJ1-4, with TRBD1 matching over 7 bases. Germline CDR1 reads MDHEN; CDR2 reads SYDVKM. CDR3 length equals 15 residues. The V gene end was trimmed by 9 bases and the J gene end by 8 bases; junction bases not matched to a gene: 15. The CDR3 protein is CASSSPGGDSEKLFF. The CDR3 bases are TGTGCCAGTTCTTCTCCAGGGGGTGACAGCGAAAAACTGTTTTTT.

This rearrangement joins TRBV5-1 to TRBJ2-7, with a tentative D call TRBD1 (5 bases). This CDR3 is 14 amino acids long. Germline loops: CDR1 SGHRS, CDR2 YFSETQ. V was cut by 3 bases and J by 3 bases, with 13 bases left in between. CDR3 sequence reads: CASSYRQPVYEQYF. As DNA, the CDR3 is TGCGCCAGCAGCTATCGACAGCCCGTCTACGAGCAGTACTTC.

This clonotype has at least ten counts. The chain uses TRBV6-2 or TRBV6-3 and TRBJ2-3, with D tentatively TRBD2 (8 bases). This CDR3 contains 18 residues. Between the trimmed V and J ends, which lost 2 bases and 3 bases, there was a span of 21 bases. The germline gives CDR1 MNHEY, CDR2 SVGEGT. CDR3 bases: TGTGCCAGCAGTTACAGTTTAGCGGGACAGAGTTCGACAGATACGCAGTATTTT. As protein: CASSYSLAGQSSTDTQYF.

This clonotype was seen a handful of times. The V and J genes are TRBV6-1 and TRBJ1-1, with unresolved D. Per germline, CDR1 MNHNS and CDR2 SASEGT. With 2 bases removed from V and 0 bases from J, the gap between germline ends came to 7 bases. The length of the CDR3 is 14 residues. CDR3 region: CASSEWVMNTEAFF. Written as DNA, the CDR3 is TGTGCCAGCAGTGAATGGGTTATGAACACTGAAGCTTTCTTT.

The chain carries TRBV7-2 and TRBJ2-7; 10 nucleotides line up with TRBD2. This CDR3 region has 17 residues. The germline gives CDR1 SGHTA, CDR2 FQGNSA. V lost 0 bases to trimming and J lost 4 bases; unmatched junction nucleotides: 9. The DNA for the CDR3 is TGTGCCAGCAGCTTAGCCCTAGCGGGAGAGAGTGGATACGAGCAGTACTTC. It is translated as CASSLALAGESGYEQYF. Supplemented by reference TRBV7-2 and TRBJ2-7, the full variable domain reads GAGVSQSPSNKVTEKGKDVELRCDPISGHTALYWYRQSLGQGLEFLIYFQGNSAPDKSGLPSDRFSAERTGGSVSTLTIQRTQQEDSAVYLCASSLALAGESGYEQYFGPGTRLTVT.

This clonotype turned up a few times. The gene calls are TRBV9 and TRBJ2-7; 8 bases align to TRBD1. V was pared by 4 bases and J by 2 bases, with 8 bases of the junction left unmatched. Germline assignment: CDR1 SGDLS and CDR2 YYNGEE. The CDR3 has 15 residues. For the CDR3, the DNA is TGTGCCAGCAGCCCGCGGACAGGGCCAACCTACGAGCAGTACTTC. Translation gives CASSPRTGPTYEQYF.

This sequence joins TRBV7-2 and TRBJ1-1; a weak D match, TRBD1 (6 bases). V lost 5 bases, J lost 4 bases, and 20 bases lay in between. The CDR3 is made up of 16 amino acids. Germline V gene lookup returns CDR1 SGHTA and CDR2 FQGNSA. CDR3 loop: CASSLQGGLKGTEAFF. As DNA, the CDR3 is TGTGCCAGCAGCCTACAAGGGGGGCTTAAGGGCACTGAAGCTTTCTTT.

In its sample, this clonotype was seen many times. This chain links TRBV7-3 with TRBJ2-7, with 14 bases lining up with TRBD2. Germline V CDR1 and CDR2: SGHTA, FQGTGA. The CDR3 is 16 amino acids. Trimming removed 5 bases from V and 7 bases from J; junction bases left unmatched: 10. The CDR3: CASSARLAGGPEEQYF. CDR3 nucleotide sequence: TGTGCCAGCAGCGCCCGACTAGCGGGAGGGCCTGAGGAGCAGTACTTC.

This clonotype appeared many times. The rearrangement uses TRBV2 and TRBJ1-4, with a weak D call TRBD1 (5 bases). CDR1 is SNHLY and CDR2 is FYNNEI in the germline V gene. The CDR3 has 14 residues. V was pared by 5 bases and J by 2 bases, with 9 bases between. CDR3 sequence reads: CASSRGGTNEKLFF. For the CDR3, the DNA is TGTGCCAGCAGTCGGGGCGGCACTAATGAAAAACTGTTTTTT.

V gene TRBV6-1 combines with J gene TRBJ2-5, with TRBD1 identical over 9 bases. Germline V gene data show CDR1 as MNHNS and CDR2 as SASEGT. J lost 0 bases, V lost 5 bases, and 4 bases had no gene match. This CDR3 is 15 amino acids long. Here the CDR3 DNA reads TGTGCCAGCAGTTCGACAGGGGGGAACCAAGAGACCCAGTACTTC. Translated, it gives CASSSTGGNQETQYF.

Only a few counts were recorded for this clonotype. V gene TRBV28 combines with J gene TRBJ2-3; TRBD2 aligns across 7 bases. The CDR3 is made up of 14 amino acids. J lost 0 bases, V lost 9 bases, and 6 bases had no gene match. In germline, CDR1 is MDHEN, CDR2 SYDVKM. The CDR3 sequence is CASKGGRSTDTQYF. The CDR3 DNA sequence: TGTGCCAGTAAGGGAGGGAGGAGCACAGATACGCAGTATTTT.

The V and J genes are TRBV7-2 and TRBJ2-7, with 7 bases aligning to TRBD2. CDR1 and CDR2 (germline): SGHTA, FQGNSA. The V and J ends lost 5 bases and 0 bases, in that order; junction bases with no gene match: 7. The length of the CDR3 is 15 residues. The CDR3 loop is CASSPWGGSSYEQYF. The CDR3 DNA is TGTGCCAGCAGCCCTTGGGGGGGGAGCTCCTACGAGCAGTACTTC.

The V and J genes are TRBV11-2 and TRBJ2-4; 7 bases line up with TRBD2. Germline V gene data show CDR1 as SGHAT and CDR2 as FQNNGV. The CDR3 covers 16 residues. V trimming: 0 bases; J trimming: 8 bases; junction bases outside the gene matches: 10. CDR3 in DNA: TGTGCCAGCAGCTTAGATCTTCGAGGGAGGGCCCACATTCAGTACTTC. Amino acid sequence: CASSLDLRGRAHIQYF. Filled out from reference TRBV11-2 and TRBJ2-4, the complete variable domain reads EAGVAQSPRYKIIEKRQSVAFWCNPISGHATLYWYQQILGQGPKLLIQFQNNGVVDDSQLPKDRFSAERLKGVDSTLKIQPAKLEDSAVYLCASSLDLRGRAHIQYFGAGTRLSVL.

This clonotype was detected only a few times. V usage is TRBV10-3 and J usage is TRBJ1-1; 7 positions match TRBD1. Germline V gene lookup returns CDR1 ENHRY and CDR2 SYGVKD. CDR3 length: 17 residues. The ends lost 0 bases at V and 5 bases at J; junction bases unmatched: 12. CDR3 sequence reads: CAISESEVTGYTTEAFF. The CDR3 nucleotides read TGTGCCATCAGTGAGTCGGAGGTGACAGGGTATACGACTGAAGCTTTCTTT.

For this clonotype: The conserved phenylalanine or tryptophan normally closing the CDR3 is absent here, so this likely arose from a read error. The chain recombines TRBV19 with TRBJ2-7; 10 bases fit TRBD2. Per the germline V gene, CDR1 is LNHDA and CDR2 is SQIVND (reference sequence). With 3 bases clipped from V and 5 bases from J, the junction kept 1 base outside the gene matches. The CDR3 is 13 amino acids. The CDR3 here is CASSILAGDEQYL. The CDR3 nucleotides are TGTGCCAGTAGTATCCTAGCGGGAGACGAGCAGTACCTC.

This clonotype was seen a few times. The chain's CDR3 is CASTRTWASYEQYF. The CDR3 region has the DNA TGTGCCAGCACCCGGACTTGGGCATCCTACGAGCAGTACTTC. The chain employs TRBV5-5 and TRBJ2-7; possibly TRBD2 for D (5 bases). V lost 6 bases to trimming and J lost 1 base, with 14 bases between them. CDR3 length: 14 amino acids. Germline-derived CDR1 and CDR2 are SGHKS and YYEKEE (reference sequence).

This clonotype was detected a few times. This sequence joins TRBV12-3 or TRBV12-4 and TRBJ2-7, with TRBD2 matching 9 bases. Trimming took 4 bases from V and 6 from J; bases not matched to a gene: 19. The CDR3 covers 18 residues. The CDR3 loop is CASSSGTESGLAWGEQYF. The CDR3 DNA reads TGTGCCAGCAGTTCCGGAACAGAGAGTGGACTAGCGTGGGGCGAGCAGTACTTC.

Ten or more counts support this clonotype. The CDR3 is CASTGAGVAETQYF. The DNA of the CDR3 is TGTGCCAGCACCGGCGCGGGGGTGGCAGAGACCCAGTACTTC. The chain employs TRBV28 and TRBJ2-5; 7 bases fit TRBD2. The ends lost 7 bases at V and 4 bases at J; junction bases unmatched: 9. The CDR3 has 14 residues. The germline V gene has CDR1 MDHEN and CDR2 SYDVKM.

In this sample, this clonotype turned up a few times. Here the CDR3 DNA reads TGTGCCAGCAGTGGACCCGGGACCGCTGCAACTAATGAAAAACTGTTTTTT. It yields the protein CASSGPGTAATNEKLFF. This chain links TRBV2 with TRBJ1-4; tentatively, D is TRBD1 (5 bases). Germline V lookup: CDR1 SNHLY, CDR2 FYNNEI. Trimming left V 4 bases short and J 0 bases short, with 15 bases between. CDR3 size: 17 residues.

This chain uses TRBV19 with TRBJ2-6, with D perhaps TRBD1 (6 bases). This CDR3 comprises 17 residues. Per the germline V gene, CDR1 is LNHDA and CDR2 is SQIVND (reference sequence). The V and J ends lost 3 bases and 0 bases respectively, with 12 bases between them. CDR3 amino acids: CASSMQGPLSGANVLTF. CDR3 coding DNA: TGTGCCAGTAGTATGCAGGGGCCCCTCTCTGGGGCCAACGTCCTGACTTTC.

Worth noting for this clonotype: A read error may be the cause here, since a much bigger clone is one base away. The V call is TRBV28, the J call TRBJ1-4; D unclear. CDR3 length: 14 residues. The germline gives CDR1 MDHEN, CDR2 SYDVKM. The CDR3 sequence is CASSLIPGNDKLFF. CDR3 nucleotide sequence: TGTGCCAGCAGTTTAATCCCCGGTAATGACAAACTGTTTTTT.

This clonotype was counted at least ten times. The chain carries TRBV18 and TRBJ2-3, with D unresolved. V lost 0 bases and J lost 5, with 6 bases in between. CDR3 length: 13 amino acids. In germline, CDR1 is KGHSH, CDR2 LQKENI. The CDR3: CASSPPVVDTQYF. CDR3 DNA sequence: TGTGCCAGCTCACCACCTGTGGTAGATACGCAGTATTTT.

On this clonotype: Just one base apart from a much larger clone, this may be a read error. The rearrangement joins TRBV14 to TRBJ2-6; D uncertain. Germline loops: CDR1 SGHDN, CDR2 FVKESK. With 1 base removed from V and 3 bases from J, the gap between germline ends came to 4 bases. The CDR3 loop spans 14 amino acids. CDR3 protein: CASSQVGGANVLTF. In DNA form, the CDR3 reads TGTGCCAGCAGCCAAGTGGGTGGGGCCAACGTCCTGACTTTC.

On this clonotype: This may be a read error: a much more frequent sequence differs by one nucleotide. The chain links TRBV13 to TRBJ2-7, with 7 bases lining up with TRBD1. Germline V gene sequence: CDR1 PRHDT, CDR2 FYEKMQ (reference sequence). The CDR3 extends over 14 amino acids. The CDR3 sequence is CASSPGDRSYEHYF. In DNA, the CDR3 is TGTGCCAGCAGCCCCGGGGACAGATCCTACGAGCATTACTTC. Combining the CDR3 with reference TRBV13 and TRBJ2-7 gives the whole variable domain AAGVIQSPRHLIKEKRETATLKCYPIPRHDTVYWYQQGPGQDPQFLISFYEKMQSDKGSIPDRFSAQQFSDYHSELNMSSLELGDSALYFCASSPGDRSYEHYFGPGTRLTVT.

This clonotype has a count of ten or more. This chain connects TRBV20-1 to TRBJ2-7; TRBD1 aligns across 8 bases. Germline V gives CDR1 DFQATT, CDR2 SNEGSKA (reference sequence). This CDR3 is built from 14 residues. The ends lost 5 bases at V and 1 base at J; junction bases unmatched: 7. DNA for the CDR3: TGCAGTGCTTCTCTTAGGACAGGGTCCTACGAGCAGTACTTC. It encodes CSASLRTGSYEQYF.

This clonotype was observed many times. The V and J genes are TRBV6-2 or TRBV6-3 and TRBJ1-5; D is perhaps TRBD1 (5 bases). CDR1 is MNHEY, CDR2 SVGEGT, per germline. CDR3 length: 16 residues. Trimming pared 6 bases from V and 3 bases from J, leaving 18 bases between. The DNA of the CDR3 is TGTGCCAGCAGGTCGGGGGTACTCGTTCTCAATCAGCCCCAGCATTTT. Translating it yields CASRSGVLVLNQPQHF.

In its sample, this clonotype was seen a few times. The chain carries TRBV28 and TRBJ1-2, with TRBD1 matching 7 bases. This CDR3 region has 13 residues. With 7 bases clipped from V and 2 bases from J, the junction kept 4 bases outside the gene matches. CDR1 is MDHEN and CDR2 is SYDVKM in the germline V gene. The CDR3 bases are TGTGCCAGCAAAAGACAGGGAAACTATGGCTACACCTTC. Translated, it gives CASKRQGNYGYTF.